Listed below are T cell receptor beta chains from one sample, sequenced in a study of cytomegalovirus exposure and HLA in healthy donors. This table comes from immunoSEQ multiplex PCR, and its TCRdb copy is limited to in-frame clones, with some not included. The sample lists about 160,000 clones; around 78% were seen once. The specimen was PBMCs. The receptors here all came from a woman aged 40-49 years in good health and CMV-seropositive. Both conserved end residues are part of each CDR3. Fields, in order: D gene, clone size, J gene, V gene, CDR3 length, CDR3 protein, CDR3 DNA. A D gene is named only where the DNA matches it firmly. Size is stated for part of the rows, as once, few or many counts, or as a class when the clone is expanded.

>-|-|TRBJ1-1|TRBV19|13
CASNVQANTEAFF
TGTGCCAGTAACGTACAGGCGAACACTGAAGCTTTCTTT
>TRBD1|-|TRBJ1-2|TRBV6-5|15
CASSYSRQGADGYTF
TGTGCCAGCAGTTACTCGAGGCAGGGGGCGGATGGCTACACCTTC
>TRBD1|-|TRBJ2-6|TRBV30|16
CAWSGAGGFGANVLTF
TGTGCCTGGAGCGGGGCAGGGGGCTTTGGGGCCAACGTCCTGACTTTC
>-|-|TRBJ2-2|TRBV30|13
CAWSFGYGGELFF
TGTGCCTGGAGTTTCGGTTATGGCGGGGAGCTGTTTTTT
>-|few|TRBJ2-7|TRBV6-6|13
CASSYTRGYEQYF
TGTGCCAGCAGTTACACCAGAGGCTACGAGCAGTACTTC
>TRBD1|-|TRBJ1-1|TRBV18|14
CASSPTGGDTEAFF
TGTGCCAGCTCACCGACAGGGGGCGACACTGAAGCTTTCTTT
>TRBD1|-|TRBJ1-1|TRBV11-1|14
CASSSRQGRTEAFF
TGTGCCAGCAGCTCCCGACAGGGGAGAACTGAAGCTTTCTTT
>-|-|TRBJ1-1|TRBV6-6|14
CASSRRDTNTEAFF
TGTGCCAGCAGTCGCCGGGACACCAACACTGAAGCTTTCTTT
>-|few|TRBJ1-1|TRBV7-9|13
CASSLSIRGEAFF
TGTGCCAGCAGCTTATCCATCCGGGGTGAAGCTTTCTTT
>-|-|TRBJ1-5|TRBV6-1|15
CASSEAGRFNQPQHF
TGTGCCAGCAGTGAAGCCGGCAGGTTCAATCAGCCCCAGCATTTT
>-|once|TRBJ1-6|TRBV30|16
CAWSTGRSALFVALHF
TGTGCCTGGAGTACAGGCCGGTCTGCCCTATTCGTGGCCCTCCACTTT
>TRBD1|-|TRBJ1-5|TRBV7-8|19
CASSLRPLQGTLSNQPQHF
TGTGCCAGCAGCCTCCGACCATTACAGGGGACCCTCAGTAATCAGCCCCAGCATTTT
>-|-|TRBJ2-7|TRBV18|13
CASSKQGSYEQYF
TGTGCCAGCTCAAAACAGGGATCCTACGAGCAGTACTTC
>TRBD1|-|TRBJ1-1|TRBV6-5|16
CASSYGTGTGGTEAFF
TGTGCCAGCAGTTACGGGACAGGGACGGGCGGCACTGAAGCTTTCTTT